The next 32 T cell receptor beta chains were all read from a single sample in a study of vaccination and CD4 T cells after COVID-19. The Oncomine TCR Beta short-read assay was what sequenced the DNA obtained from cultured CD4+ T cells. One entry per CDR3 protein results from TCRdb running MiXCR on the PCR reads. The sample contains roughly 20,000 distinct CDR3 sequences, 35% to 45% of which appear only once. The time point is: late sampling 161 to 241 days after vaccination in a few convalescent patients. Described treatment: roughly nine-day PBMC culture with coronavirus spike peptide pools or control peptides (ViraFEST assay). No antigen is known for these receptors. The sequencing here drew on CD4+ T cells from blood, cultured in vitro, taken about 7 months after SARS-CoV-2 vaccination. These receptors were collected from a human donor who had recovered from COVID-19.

CDR3 nucleotides: TGTGCCAGCAGCCGGCGGCGGGAAGGCGGGGAGCTGTTTTTT. It yields the protein CASSRRREGGELFF. The chain recombines TRBV5-8 with TRBJ2-2; maybe TRBD2 (6 bases). The CDR3 contains 14 residues. Germline V lookup: CDR1 SGHTS, CDR2 YDEGEE. Trimming removed 4 bases from V and 7 bases from J, with 14 bases in between.

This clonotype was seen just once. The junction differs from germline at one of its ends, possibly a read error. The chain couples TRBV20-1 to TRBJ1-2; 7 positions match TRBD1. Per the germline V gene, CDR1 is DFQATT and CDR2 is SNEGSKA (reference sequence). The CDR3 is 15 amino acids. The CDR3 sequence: CSAWISGTADYGCTF. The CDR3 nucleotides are TGCAGTGCTTGGATTAGCGGGACAGCTGACTATGGCTGCACCTTC.

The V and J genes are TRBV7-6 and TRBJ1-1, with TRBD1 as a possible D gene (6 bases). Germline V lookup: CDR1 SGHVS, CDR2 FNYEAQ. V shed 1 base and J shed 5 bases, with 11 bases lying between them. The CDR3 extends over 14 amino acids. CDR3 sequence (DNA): TGTGCCAGCAGCTTAGAGGGGCAGGGGACTGAAGCTTTCTTT. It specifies CASSLEGQGTEAFF.

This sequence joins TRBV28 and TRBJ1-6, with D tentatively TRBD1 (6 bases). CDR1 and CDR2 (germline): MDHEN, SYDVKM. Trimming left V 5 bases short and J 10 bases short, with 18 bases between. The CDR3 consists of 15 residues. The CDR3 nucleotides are TGTGCCAGCAGTATCAGGGGAGCCCTATGGTCACCCCTCCACTTT. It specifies CASSIRGALWSPLHF.

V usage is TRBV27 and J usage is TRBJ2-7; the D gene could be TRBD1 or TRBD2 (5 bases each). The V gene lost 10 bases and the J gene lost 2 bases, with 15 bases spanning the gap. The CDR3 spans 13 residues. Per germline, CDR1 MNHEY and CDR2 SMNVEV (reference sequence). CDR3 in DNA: TGTGCCACCAGCCGGGACGTTCCCTACGAGCAGTACTTC. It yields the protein CATSRDVPYEQYF.

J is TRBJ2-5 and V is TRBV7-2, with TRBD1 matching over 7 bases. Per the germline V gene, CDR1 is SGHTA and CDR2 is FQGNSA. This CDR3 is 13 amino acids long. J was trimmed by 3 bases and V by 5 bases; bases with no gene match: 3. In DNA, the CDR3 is TGTGCCAGCAGCCTAGACAGGGAAGAGACCCAGTACTTC. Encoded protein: CASSLDREETQYF.

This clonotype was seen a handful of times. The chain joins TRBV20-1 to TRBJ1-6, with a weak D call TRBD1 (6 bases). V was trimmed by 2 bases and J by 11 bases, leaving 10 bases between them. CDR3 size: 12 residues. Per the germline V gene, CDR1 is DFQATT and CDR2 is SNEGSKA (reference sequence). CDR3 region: CSARPGATPLHF. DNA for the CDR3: TGCAGTGCTAGACCAGGGGCGACACCCCTCCACTTT.

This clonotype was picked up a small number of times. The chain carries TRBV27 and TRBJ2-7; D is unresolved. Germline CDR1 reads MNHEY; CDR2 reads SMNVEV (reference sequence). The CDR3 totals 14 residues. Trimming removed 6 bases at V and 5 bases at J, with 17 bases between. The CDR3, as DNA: TGTGCCAGCAGCCCAGGACGTTGGGTCGACGAGCAGTACTTC. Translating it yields CASSPGRWVDEQYF.

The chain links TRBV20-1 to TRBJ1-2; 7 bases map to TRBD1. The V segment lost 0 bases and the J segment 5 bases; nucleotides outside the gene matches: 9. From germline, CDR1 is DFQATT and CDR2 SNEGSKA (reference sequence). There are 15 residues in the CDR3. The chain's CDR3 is CSARERLWTGYGYTF. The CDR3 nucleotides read TGCAGTGCTAGAGAGCGGTTATGGACAGGATATGGCTACACCTTC.

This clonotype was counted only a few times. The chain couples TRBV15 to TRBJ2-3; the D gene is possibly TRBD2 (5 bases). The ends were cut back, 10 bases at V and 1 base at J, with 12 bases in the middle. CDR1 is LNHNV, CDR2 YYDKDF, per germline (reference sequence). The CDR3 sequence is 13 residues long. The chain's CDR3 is CASGLERTDTQYF. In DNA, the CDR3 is TGTGCCAGCGGGCTGGAGCGCACAGATACGCAGTATTTT.

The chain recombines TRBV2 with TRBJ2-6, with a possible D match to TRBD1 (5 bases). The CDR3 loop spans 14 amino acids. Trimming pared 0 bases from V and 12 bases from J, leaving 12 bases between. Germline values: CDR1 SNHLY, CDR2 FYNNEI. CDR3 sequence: CASSEASRVAVLTF. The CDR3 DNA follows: TGTGCCAGCAGTGAAGCGTCCAGGGTAGCCGTCCTGACTTTC.

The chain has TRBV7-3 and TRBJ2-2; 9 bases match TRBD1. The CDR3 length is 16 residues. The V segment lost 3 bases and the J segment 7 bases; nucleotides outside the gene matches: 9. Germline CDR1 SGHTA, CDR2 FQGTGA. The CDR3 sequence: CASSLTQGALGGELFF. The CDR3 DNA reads TGTGCCAGCAGCTTGACACAGGGGGCGCTTGGCGGGGAGCTGTTTTTT.

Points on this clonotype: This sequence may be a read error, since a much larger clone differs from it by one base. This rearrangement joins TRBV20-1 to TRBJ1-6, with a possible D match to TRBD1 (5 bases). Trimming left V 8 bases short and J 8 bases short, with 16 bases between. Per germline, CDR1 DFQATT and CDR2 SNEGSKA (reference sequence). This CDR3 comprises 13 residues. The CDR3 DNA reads TGCAGTACCGAGGGGAGGGGTTATTCACCCCTCCACTTT. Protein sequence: CSTEGRGYSPLHF.

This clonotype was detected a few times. CDR3 nucleotide sequence: TGTGCCATCAGTTCAGGACAGGGGAGCGAGCAGTACTTC. Encoded protein: CAISSGQGSEQYF. The chain combines TRBV10-3 with TRBJ2-7; 9 positions match TRBD1. The trim removed 5 bases at V and 6 bases at J, leaving 5 bases unmatched. This CDR3 comprises 13 residues. Germline V gene data show CDR1 as ENHRY and CDR2 as SYGVKD.

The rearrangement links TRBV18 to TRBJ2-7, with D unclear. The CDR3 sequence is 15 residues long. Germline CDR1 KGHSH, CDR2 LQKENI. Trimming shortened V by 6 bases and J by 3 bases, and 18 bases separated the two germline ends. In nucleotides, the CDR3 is TGTGCCAGCTCCCCTCGGCCAGGCTTTAGCTACGAGCAGTACTTC. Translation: CASSPRPGFSYEQYF.

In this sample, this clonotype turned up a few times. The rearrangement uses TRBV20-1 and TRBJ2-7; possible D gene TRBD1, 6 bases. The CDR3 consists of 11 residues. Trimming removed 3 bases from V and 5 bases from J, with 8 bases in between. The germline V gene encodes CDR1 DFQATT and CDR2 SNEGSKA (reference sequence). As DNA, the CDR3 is TGCAGTGCTAGGGACAGAGACGAGCAGTACTTC. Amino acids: CSARDRDEQYF.

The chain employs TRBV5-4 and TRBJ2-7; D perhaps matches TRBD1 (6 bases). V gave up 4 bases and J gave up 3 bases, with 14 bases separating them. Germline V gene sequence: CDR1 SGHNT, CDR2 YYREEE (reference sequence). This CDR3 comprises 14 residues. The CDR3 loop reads CASSTRRGDYEQYF. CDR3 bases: TGTGCCAGCAGCACCCGCAGGGGAGACTACGAGCAGTACTTC.

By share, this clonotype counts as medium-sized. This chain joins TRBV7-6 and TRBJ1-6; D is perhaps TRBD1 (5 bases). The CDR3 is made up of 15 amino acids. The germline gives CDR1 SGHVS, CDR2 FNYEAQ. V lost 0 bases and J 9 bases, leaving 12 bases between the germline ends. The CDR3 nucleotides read TGTGCCAGCAGCTTAGCGGCAGGGACGGGTTCACCCCTCCACTTT. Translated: CASSLAAGTGSPLHF.

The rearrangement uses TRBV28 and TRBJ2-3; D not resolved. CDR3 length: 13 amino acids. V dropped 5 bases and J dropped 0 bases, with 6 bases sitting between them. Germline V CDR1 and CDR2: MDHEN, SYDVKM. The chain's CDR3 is CASSMTSTDTQYF. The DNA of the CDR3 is TGTGCCAGCAGTATGACTAGCACAGATACGCAGTATTTT.

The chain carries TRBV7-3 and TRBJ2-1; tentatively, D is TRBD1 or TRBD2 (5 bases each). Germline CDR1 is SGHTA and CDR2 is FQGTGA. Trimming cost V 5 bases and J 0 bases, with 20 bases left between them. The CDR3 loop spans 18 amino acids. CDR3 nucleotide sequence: TGTGCCAGCAGCCCAAACTCTGGGACGCCAAGCTCCTACAATGAGCAGTTCTTC. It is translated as CASSPNSGTPSSYNEQFF.

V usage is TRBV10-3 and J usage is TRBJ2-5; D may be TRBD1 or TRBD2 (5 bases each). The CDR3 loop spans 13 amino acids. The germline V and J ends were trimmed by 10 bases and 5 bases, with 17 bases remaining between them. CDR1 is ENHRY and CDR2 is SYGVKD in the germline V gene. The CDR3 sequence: CARWGRGLETQYF. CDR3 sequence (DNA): TGTGCCAGGTGGGGGAGAGGTTTGGAGACCCAGTACTTC.

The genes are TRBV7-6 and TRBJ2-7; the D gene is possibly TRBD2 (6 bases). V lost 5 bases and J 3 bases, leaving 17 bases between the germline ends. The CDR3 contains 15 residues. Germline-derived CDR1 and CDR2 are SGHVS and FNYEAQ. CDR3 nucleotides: TGTGCCAGCAGCCCCAGGCGGGACCGAGACTACGAGCAGTACTTC. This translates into CASSPRRDRDYEQYF.

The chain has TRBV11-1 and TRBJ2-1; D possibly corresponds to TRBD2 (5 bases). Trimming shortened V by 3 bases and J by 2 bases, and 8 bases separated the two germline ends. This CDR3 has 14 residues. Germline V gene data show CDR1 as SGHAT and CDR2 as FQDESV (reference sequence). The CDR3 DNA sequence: TGTGCCAGCAGCTTTCAGCGGACCTACAATGAGCAGTTCTTC. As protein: CASSFQRTYNEQFF.

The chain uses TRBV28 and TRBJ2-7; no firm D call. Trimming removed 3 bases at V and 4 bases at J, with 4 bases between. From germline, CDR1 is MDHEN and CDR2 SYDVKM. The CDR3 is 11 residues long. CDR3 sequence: CASSFKYEQYF. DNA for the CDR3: TGTGCCAGCAGTTTCAAATACGAGCAGTACTTC.

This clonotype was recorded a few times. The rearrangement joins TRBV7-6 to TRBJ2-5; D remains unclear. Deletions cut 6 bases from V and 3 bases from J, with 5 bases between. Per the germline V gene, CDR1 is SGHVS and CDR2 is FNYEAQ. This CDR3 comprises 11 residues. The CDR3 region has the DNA TGTGCCAGCAGTATTGAAGAGACCCAGTACTTC. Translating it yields CASSIEETQYF.

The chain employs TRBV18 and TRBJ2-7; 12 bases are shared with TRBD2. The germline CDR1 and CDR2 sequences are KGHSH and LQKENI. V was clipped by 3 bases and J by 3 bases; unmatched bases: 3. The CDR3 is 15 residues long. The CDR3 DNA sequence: TGTGCCAGCTCACCCCGGACTAGCGGGAACTACGAGCAGTACTTC. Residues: CASSPRTSGNYEQYF.

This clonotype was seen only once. The CDR3 nucleotides read TGTGCCAGCAGTTTCAGGGACAGGGCCACAGATACGCAGTATTTT. Translation gives CASSFRDRATDTQYF. The gene calls are TRBV28 and TRBJ2-3, with 9 bases fitting TRBD1. V was clipped by 3 bases and J by 2 bases; unmatched bases: 3. The CDR3 spans 15 residues. Germline CDR1 MDHEN, CDR2 SYDVKM.

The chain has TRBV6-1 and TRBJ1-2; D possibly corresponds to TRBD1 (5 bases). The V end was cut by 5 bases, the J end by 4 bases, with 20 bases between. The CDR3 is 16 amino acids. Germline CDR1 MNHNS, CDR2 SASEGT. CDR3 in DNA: TGTGCCAGCAGTCGGACCCTTAGGACTGGGGGCTATGGCTACACCTTC. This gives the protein CASSRTLRTGGYGYTF.

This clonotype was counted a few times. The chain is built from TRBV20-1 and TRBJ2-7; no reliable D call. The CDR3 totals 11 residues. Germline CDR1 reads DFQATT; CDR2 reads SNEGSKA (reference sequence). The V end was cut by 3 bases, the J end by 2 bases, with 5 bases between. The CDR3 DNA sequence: TGCAGTGCTAGGCGTGCCTACGAGCAGTACTTC. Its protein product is CSARRAYEQYF.

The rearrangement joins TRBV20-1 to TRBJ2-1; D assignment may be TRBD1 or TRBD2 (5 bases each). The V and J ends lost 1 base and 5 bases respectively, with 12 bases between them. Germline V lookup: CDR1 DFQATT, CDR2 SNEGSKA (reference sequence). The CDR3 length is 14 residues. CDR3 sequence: CSARAGATDNEQFF. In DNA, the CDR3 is TGCAGTGCTAGAGCCGGGGCCACCGACAATGAGCAGTTCTTC.

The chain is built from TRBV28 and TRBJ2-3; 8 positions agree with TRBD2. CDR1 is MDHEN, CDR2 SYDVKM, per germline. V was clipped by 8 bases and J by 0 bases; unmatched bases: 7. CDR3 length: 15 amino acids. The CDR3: CASHSSGLSTDTQYF. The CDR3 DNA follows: TGTGCCAGCCATTCTAGCGGGCTTAGCACAGATACGCAGTATTTT.

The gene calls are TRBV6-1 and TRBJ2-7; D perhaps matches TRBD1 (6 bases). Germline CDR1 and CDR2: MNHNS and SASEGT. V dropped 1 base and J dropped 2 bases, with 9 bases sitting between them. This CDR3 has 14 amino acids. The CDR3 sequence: CASSEGAGAYEQYF. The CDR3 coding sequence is TGTGCCAGCAGTGAAGGGGCAGGGGCCTACGAGCAGTACTTC.